This T cell receptor beta chain was sequenced during a study of neurological immune-mediated disorders. About the research overall: Among the 34 patients with multiple sclerosis, roughly 30 were relapsing-remitting, while 3 were secondary progressive. Study findings and constraints: There was no clinical or MRI feature that was associated with the multiple sclerosis repertoire cluster.

Each sequencing run yielded over 160 million TCR-beta sequences from 15-18 subjects. TCRdb re-called the 5' RACE reads through MiXCR, storing one row per CDR3 protein. The sample records some 65,000 distinct CDR3 sequences, around 4% being singletons. The length of the CDR3 is 14 residues. The germline V gene encodes CDR1 SGHRS and CDR2 YFSETQ. Trimming took 5 bases from V and 9 from J; bases not matched to a gene: 11. This clonotype was seen at least ten times. No antigen is known for it. V usage is TRBV5-1 and J usage is TRBJ2-1; 7 positions match TRBD2. The receptor comes from a man between 50 and 59 years old with multiple sclerosis. The sequencing sample was made of PBMCs. The CDR3 region has the DNA TGCGCCAGCAGGGACCACATGACGGGGGGTGAGCAGTTCTTC. It specifies CASRDHMTGGEQFF.